A single TCR beta chain is shown here with its context. The data belong to a study of T cell responses to AZD1222 COVID-19 vaccine. Germline CDR1 and CDR2: SGDLS and YYNGEE. The ends were cut back, 4 bases at V and 0 bases at J, with 13 bases in the middle. CDR3 length: 15 residues. Sequencing was performed with immunoSEQ multiplex PCR; in TCRdb, only in-frame clones are kept and a portion is missing. The sample has 170,000 or so clones; over 75% are singletons. V gene TRBV9 combines with J gene TRBJ1-2; tentative D call: TRBD1 (5 bases). Source: peripheral blood, taken on day 0 of AZD1222 vaccination. This clonotype was sampled from an adult in good health. CDR3 DNA sequence: TGTGCCAGCAGCCCCGGTGAAGGGGCTAACTATGGCTACACCTTC. Translating it yields CASSPGEGANYGYTF. Variable domain in full (rest from reference TRBV9 and TRBJ1-2): DSGVTQTPKHLITATGQRVTLRCSPRSGDLSVYWYQQSLDQGLQFLIQYYNGEERAKGNILERFSAQQFPDLHSELNLSSLELGDSALYFCASSPGEGANYGYTFGSGTRLTVV.